This T cell receptor (beta chain) was recorded in a study of beta chain features in type 1 diabetes. Study context: There was similarity between patients and healthy donors in age, gender and cell yields. Findings and caveats of the study: Shorter TCRB CDR3s, moderately but significantly so, were found in Type 1 diabetes patients in all four CD4+ subsets.

CDR1 is SQVTM and CDR2 is ANQGSEA in the germline V gene. With V trimmed by 6 bases and J by 5 bases, 4 bases remained unmatched. The CDR3 covers 13 residues. Reverse transcription of all isolated RNA meant that expressed TCRB transcripts were sequenced. Some clones are missing from TCRdb's copy, which holds only in-frame ones; the method was immunoSEQ multiplex PCR. Found here are fewer than 450,000 clones, approximately 12% of them singletons; the top ten hold roughly 0.015%. This clone was seen a handful of times. Its target is not known. V gene TRBV29-1 combines with J gene TRBJ2-3; 11 positions match TRBD2. The clonotype was recovered from a woman under 30 with type 1 diabetes. Input material: naive CD4+ T cells from blood. DNA of the CDR3: TGCAGCGTCCGCGGGACTAGCGGAGATACGCAGTATTTT. Translated, it gives CSVRGTSGDTQYF.